Presented here are 5 T cell receptor beta chains from one specimen sequenced in a study of shared T cell receptors in the human thymus (dated by TCRdb to the early 2020s). The protocol used for the library was the immunoSEQ multiplex PCR assay. TCRdb carries this immuneACCESS record with in-frame sequences only. Its versions omit some clonotypes, under half of them owing to an unresolved V gene in the studies checked, with the rest unexplained. Present in this sample are 500,000 to 550,000 clones, roughly 74% of which were seen just once. More than 0.01% of the sample rests with the top ten. This sample was shared with a second study, whose subject was human thymus T cells.

The sequencing input was thymocytes. The receptors here all came from a boy younger than two with a congenital heart defect. Donor details come from another sample of the same person, matched by shared clones.

The rearrangement links TRBV6-6 to TRBJ1-4, with a tentative D call TRBD1 (6 bases). CDR3 length: 15 residues. The V and J ends lost 5 bases and 4 bases respectively, with 14 bases between them. Germline CDR1 is MNHNY and CDR2 is SVGAGI (reference sequence). CDR3 loop: CASSPEGDFNEKLFF. In DNA, the CDR3 is TGTGCCAGCAGTCCTGAGGGGGATTTTAATGAAAAACTGTTTTTT.

This clone was detected only a few times. This chain joins TRBV4-3 and TRBJ2-2; 11 nucleotides match TRBD2. This CDR3 is built from 18 residues. Germline trimming cut 0 bases from V and 1 base from J; bases unmatched to any gene: 4. Germline CDR1 reads LGHNA; CDR2 reads YSLEER. In DNA form, the CDR3 reads TGCGCCAGCAGCCAAGATGTGGGACTAGCGGAGAACACCGGGGAGCTGTTTTTT. Translated, it gives CASSQDVGLAENTGELFF.

The genes are TRBV6-5 and TRBJ2-7, with 8 bases aligning to TRBD2. V shed 6 bases and J 1 base; nucleotides not matched to a gene: 5. CDR1 and CDR2 (germline): MNHEY, SVGAGI. There are 14 residues in the CDR3. The CDR3 DNA sequence: TGTGCCAGCAGCCGCGGGAGGTGGTCCTACGAGCAGTACTTC. Translating gives CASSRGRWSYEQYF.

The V call is TRBV7-2, the J call TRBJ2-5, with TRBD2 identical over 11 bases. This CDR3 contains 16 residues. Germline lookup yields CDR1 SGHTA and CDR2 FQGNSA. V gave up 4 bases and J gave up 4 bases; unmatched junction bases: 8. CDR3 coding DNA: TGTGCCAGCAGCTCTAACGGACTAGCGGGTGGAGAGACCCAGTACTTC. It specifies CASSSNGLAGGETQYF.

This clone appeared once. The chain joins TRBV25-1 to TRBJ1-4, with D maybe TRBD1 (6 bases). There are 16 residues in the CDR3. Trimming pared 3 bases from V and 5 bases from J, leaving 16 bases between. Germline CDR1 and CDR2: MGHDK and SYGVNS. Written as DNA, the CDR3 is TGTGCCAGCAGTGAGGGTACAGGGTGGGCCAATGAAAAACTGTTTTTT. This gives the protein CASSEGTGWANEKLFF.